The 6 T cell receptor beta chains below were found in one sample sequenced in a study of T cell repertoires in cytomegalovirus infection. These receptors are not linked to any known antigen. MiXCR, applied by TCRdb to the reads, yields one record per CDR3 protein. The data hold 800,000 to 950,000 distinct CDR3 sequences, with 32% observed a single time. The specimen comprised cultured CD8+ T cells from PBMCs, sampled from culture after CMV antigen stimulation. These receptors were collected from a human donor in good health (CMV status not recorded). Some clones in this sample may be carry-over from other donors' samples.

This sequence joins TRBV5-4 and TRBJ1-2, with D unclear. Germline values: CDR1 SGHNT, CDR2 YYREEE (reference sequence). Trimming pared 7 bases from V and 4 bases from J, leaving 11 bases between. The CDR3 spans 12 residues. The CDR3 DNA is TGTGCCAGCTTTTCCGGGATCTATGGCTACACCTTC. It codes for CASFSGIYGYTF. The full variable domain, its missing parts supplied by reference TRBV5-4 and TRBJ1-2, is ETGVTQSPTHLIKTRGQQVTLRCSSQSGHNTVSWYQQALGQGPQFIFQYYREEENGRGNFPPRFSGLQFPNYSSELNVNALELDDSALYLCASFSGIYGYTFGSGTRLTVV.

The rearrangement links TRBV9 to TRBJ1-6; D unclear. The CDR3 is 14 residues long. CDR1 is SGDLS, CDR2 YYNGEE, per germline. V was cut by 0 bases and J by 6 bases, with 7 bases left in between. CDR3 residues: CASSVGGFNSPLHF. The CDR3 DNA sequence: TGTGCCAGCAGCGTAGGAGGGTTTAATTCACCCCTCCACTTT.

This clonotype showed up just once. The V gene is TRBV10-2, the J gene TRBJ1-6; the match to TRBD1 covers 9 bases. J gave up 9 bases and V 8 bases, and 5 bases lay outside the gene matches. The germline CDR1 and CDR2 sequences are WSHSY and SAAADI. This CDR3 has 13 residues. CDR3 amino acids: CASATGGSSPLHF. In DNA form, the CDR3 reads TGCGCCAGCGCGACAGGGGGTTCTTCACCCCTCCACTTT.

In its sample, this clonotype was seen a few times. V is TRBV2 and J is TRBJ2-4; weak D call: TRBD1 (6 bases). Trimming stripped 5 bases from V and 7 bases from J, with 6 bases between. Germline V gene data show CDR1 as SNHLY and CDR2 as FYNNEI. This CDR3 comprises 11 residues. DNA for the CDR3: TGTGCCAGCAGTACAGGGAACATTCAGTACTTC. Protein product: CASSTGNIQYF.

The sample holds a few counts of this clonotype. The rearrangement uses TRBV10-3 and TRBJ2-1; 7 bases are shared with TRBD1. Trimming took 9 bases from V and 7 from J; bases not matched to a gene: 18. Germline V CDR1 and CDR2: ENHRY, SYGVKD. The CDR3 length is 16 residues. DNA of the CDR3: TGTGCCATTAAAGCGACAGGGTTAGGATTCGGAAATGAGCAGTTCTTC. It is translated as CAIKATGLGFGNEQFF.

This clonotype was seen a handful of times. The chain recombines TRBV7-9 with TRBJ1-2; D gene ambiguous. Trimming pared 2 bases from V and 7 bases from J, leaving 11 bases between. Germline V CDR1 and CDR2: SEHNR, FQNEAQ (reference sequence). This CDR3 has 13 amino acids. The CDR3 DNA sequence: TGTGCCAGCAGCTTACAGGTTTCGGGTGGCTACACCTTC. Protein product: CASSLQVSGGYTF.